The 9 T cell receptor beta chains presented below share a single source sample, sequenced in a study of PD-1 blockade in classical Hodgkin lymphoma. Produced via immunoSEQ multiplex PCR; TCRdb's table is partial and in-frame only. The table includes 20,000 to 25,000 clones, about 80% detected once. After autologous stem cell transplantation all patients relapsed, and prior brentuximab vedotin exposure differed between cohorts. Source: peripheral blood mononuclear cells (PBMCs), taken before the second cycle of nivolumab. The receptors were sampled from a human donor with classical Hodgkin lymphoma.

This clone was seen only once. This sequence joins TRBV19 and TRBJ2-2; 8 nucleotides agree with TRBD1. This CDR3 is built from 16 residues. V trimming: 6 bases; J trimming: 3 bases; junction bases outside the gene matches: 9. Germline CDR1 is LNHDA and CDR2 is SQIVND (reference sequence). The CDR3 loop reads CASSRGDRRYTGELFF. The CDR3 nucleotides are TGTGCCAGTAGCCGAGGGGACAGGCGTTACACCGGGGAGCTGTTTTTT. The full variable domain, in which reference TRBV19 and TRBJ2-2 provide the parts outside the CDR3, is DGGITQSPKYLFRKEGQNVTLSCEQNLNHDAMYWYRQDPGQGLRLIYYSQIVNDFQKGDIAEGYSVSREKKESFPLTVTSAQKNPTAFYLCASSRGDRRYTGELFFGEGSRLTVL.

This chain connects TRBV2 to TRBJ2-5; TRBD1 is a possible D gene (6 bases). The V end was cut by 8 bases, the J end by 0 bases, with 13 bases between. The CDR3 is 14 residues long. CDR1 and CDR2 from the germline V gene are SNHLY and FYNNEI. The CDR3 bases are TGTGCCAGCGCCGGGGACATTTACCAAGAGACCCAGTACTTC. It codes for CASAGDIYQETQYF.

The chain joins TRBV25-1 to TRBJ2-4, with 9 bases matching TRBD1. Per the germline V gene, CDR1 is MGHDK and CDR2 is SYGVNS. The CDR3 has 14 amino acids. J lost 8 bases, V lost 2 bases, and 4 bases had no gene match. In nucleotides, the CDR3 is TGTGCCAGCAGTGAAGGGACAGGGAAGGACATTCAGTACTTC. Protein: CASSEGTGKDIQYF. Full variable domain (remainder filled in from reference TRBV25-1 and TRBJ2-4): EADIYQTPRYLVIGTGKKITLECSQTMGHDKMYWYQQDPGMELHLIHYSYGVNSTEKGDLSSESTVSRIRTEHFPLTLESARPSHTSQYLCASSEGTGKDIQYFGAGTRLSVL.

This clone appeared a few times. The genes are TRBV5-5 and TRBJ2-5; TRBD1 aligns across 9 bases. V lost 5 bases and J lost 5; bases outside the gene matches: 7. This CDR3 has 14 residues. CDR1 and CDR2 from the germline V gene are SGHKS and YYEKEE (reference sequence). CDR3 in DNA: TGTGCCAGCAGTTCCGGGACAGGGTACGAGACCCAGTACTTC. Its translation is CASSSGTGYETQYF.

This rearrangement joins TRBV19 to TRBJ2-3, with 8 bases lining up with TRBD2. CDR3 length: 15 amino acids. After removal of 2 bases from V and 5 bases from J, the junction contained 6 bases not matched to a gene. CDR1 LNHDA and CDR2 SQIVND come from the germline V gene (reference sequence). CDR3 residues: CASSIRGGGEDTQYF. CDR3 sequence (DNA): TGTGCCAGTAGTATACGGGGGGGAGGAGAAGATACGCAGTATTTT.

With regard to this clone: The junction shows a germline mismatch at one end, possibly a read error. V and J are TRBV11-2 and TRBJ2-7, with D perhaps TRBD2 (6 bases). The CDR3 contains 15 residues. From germline, CDR1 is SGHAT and CDR2 FQNNGV. The CDR3 here is CASSQDVTSPIEQYF. The CDR3, as DNA: TGCGCCAGCAGCCAAGACGTCACTAGCCCTATCGAGCAGTACTTC.

V usage is TRBV9 and J usage is TRBJ2-3; 10 nucleotides line up with TRBD1. V lost 4 bases, J lost 2 bases, and 7 bases stayed unmatched. The CDR3 has 16 residues. The germline CDR1 and CDR2 sequences are SGDLS and YYNGEE. CDR3 amino acids: CASSRGDRGYTDTQYF. DNA of the CDR3: TGTGCCAGCAGCCGTGGGGACAGGGGTTACACAGATACGCAGTATTTT.

The genes are TRBV7-9 and TRBJ2-1; D gene unclear. Germline CDR1 is SEHNR and CDR2 is FQNEAQ (reference sequence). Deletions cut 0 bases from V and 0 bases from J, with 15 bases between. The CDR3 sequence is 18 residues long. Here the CDR3 DNA reads TGTGCCAGCAGCTTAGCGATGTCGGAATTTAGCTCCTACAATGAGCAGTTCTTC. It yields the protein CASSLAMSEFSSYNEQFF.

This clone has a handful of counts. This sequence joins TRBV7-6 and TRBJ1-6; 8 bases match TRBD1. J gave up 4 bases and V 3 bases, and 2 bases lay outside the gene matches. Per germline, CDR1 SGHVS and CDR2 FNYEAQ. The CDR3 is made up of 15 amino acids. CDR3 amino acids: CASSLDREYNSPLHF. In DNA form, the CDR3 reads TGTGCCAGCAGCTTGGACAGGGAGTATAATTCACCCCTCCACTTT.